Only one count was recorded for the clone carrying this T cell receptor beta chain. Other DNA sequences of this sample code for an identical CDR3. This record belongs to a study of blood T cell repertoires in COVID-19. The CDR3 runs to 14 residues. The V gene's germline CDR1 is KGHSH and CDR2 LQKENI. V dropped 4 bases and J dropped 2 bases, with 11 bases sitting between them. TCRdb's copy holds only in-frame clones and misses some; the assay was immunoSEQ multiplex PCR. The data hold about 160,000 clones, with roughly 90% observed a single time. Source material: PBMCs or T cells enriched from blood (not recorded which). This sequence originates from a woman aged 50 to 65 who had recovered from COVID-19. The chain carries TRBV18 and TRBJ1-1; perhaps TRBD1 as D (6 bases). In nucleotides, the CDR3 is TGTGCCAGCTCACGGTTACAGGGTAACACTGAAGCTTTCTTT. This sequence encodes CASSRLQGNTEAFF.